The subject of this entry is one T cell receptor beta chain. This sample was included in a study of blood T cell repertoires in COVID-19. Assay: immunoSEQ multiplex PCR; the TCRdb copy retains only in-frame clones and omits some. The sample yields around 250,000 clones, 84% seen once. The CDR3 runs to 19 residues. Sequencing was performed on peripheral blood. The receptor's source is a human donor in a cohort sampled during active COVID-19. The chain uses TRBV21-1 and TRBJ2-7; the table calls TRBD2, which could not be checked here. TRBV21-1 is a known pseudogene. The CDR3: CASSASKAGTSGLSYEQYF. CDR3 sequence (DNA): TGTGCCAGCAGCGCGTCAAAGGCCGGGACTAGCGGCTTGTCCTACGAGCAGTACTTC.